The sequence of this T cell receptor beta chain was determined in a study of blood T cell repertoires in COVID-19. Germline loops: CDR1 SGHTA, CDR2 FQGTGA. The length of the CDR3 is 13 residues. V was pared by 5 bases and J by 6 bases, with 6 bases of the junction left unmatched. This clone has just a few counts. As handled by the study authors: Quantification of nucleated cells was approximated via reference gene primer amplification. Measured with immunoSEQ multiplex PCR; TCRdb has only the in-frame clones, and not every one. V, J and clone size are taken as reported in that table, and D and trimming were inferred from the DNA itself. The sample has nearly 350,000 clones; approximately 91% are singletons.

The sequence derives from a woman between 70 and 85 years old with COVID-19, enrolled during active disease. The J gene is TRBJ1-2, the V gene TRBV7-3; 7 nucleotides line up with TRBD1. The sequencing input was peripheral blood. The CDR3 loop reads CASSPQGFDGYTF. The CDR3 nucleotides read TGTGCCAGCAGCCCACAGGGGTTCGATGGCTACACCTTC.